This entry is about one T cell receptor beta chain. The antigen remains undetermined. This sample was included in a study of OX40 agonist ivuxolimab in advanced cancers. Germline V gene lookup returns CDR1 SGHNT and CDR2 YENEEA. With 5 bases removed from V and 5 bases from J, the gap between germline ends came to 10 bases. The CDR3 has 12 amino acids. Clones were read by immunoSEQ multiplex PCR, and TCRdb kept only the in-frame ones, dropping some. The repertoire holds approximately 60,000 clones, with approximately 80% as singletons. Study-level results: Expanded clones were, on average, more numerous among CD8+ T cells than CD4+.

This rearrangement joins TRBV11-3 to TRBJ2-7; D call uncertain. The source was CD4+ or CD8+ T cells sorted from blood, collected in a trial of the OX40 agonist ivuxolimab. This TCR was recovered from an adult with an advanced solid tumor such as melanoma, head and neck, liver or kidney cancer. The chain's CDR3 is CASSPDWNEQYF. The CDR3 bases are TGTGCCAGCAGCCCCGATTGGAACGAGCAGTACTTC. Variable domain in full (rest from reference TRBV11-3 and TRBJ2-7): EAGVVQSPRYKIIEKKQPVAFWCNPISGHNTLYWYLQNLGQGPELLIRYENEEAVDDSQLPKDRFSAERLKGVDSTLKIQPAELGDSAVYLCASSPDWNEQYFGPGTRLTVT.